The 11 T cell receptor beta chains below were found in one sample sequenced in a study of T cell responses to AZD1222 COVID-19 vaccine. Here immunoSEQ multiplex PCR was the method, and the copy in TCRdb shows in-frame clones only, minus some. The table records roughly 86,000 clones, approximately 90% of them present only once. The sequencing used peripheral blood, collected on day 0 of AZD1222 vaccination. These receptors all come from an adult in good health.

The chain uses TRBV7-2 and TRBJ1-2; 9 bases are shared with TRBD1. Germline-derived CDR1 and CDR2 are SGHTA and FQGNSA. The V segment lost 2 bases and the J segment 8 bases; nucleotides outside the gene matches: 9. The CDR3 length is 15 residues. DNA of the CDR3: TGTGCCAGCAGCTTATCCGGGACAGGGTCGCTCGGCTACACCTTC. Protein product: CASSLSGTGSLGYTF.

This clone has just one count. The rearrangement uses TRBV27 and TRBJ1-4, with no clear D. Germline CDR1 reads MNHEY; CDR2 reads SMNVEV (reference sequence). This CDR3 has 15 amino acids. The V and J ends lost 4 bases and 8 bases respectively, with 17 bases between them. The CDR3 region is CASSSMTLGEEKLFF. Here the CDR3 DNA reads TGTGCCAGCAGTTCAATGACCCTAGGCGAGGAAAAACTGTTTTTT. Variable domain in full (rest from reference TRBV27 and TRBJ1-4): EAQVTQNPRYLITVTGKKLTVTCSQNMNHEYMSWYRQDPGLGLRQIYYSMNVEVTDKGDVPEGYKVSRKEKRNFPLILESPSPNQTSLYFCASSSMTLGEEKLFFGSGTQLSVL.

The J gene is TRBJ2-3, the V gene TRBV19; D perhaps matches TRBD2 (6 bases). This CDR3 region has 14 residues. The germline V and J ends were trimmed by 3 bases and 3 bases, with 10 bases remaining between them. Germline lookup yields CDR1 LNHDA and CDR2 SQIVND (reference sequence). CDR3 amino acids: CASSILLATDTQYF. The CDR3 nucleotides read TGTGCCAGTAGTATCCTACTAGCAACAGATACGCAGTATTTT.

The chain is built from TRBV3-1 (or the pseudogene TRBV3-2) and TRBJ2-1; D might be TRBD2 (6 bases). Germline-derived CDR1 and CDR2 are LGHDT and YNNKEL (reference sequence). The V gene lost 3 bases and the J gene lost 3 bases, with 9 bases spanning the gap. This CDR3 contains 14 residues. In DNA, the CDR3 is TGTGCCAGCAGCCAGCTAGCGCTCTACAATGAGCAGTTCTTC. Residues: CASSQLALYNEQFF.

The CDR3 sequence: CASSLEGTGTGELFF. DNA of the CDR3: TGCGCCAGCAGCTTGGAAGGGACGGGCACCGGGGAGCTGTTTTTT. This sequence joins TRBV5-1 and TRBJ2-2; tentatively, D is TRBD1 or TRBD2 (5 bases each). The length of the CDR3 is 15 residues. The V end lost 0 bases, the J end lost 4 bases, and 10 bases lay between the germline ends. CDR1 and CDR2 (germline): SGHRS, YFSETQ.

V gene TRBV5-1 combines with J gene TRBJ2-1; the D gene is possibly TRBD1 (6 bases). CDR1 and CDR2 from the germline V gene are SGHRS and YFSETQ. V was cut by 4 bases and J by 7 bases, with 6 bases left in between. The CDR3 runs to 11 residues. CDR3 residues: CASSTGNEQFF. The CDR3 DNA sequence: TGCGCCAGCAGCACAGGGAATGAGCAGTTCTTC.

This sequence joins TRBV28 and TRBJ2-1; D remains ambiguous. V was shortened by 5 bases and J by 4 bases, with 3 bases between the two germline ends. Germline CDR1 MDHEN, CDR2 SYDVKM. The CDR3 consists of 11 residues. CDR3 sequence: CASSEYNEQFF. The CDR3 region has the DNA TGTGCCAGCAGTGAATACAATGAGCAGTTCTTC.

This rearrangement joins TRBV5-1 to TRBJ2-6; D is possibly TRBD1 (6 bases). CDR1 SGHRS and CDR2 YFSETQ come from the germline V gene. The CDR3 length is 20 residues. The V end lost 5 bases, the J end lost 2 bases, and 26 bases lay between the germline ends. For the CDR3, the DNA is TGCGCCAGCAGTAGACCCGTACAGGGACAAACAGTTACTGGGGCCAACGTCCTGACTTTC. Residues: CASSRPVQGQTVTGANVLTF.

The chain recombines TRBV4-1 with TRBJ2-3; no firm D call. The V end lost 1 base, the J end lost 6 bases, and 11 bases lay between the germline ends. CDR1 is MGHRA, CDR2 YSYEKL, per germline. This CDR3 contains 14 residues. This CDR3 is CASSQGFSSDTQYF. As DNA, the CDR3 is TGCGCCAGCAGCCAAGGTTTTAGTTCGGATACGCAGTATTTT.

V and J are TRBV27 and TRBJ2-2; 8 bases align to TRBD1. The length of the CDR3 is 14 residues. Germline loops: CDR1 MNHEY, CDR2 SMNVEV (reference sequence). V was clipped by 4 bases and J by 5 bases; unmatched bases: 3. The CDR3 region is CASSWTGRTGELFF. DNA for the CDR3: TGTGCCAGCAGTTGGACAGGGAGAACCGGGGAGCTGTTTTTT.

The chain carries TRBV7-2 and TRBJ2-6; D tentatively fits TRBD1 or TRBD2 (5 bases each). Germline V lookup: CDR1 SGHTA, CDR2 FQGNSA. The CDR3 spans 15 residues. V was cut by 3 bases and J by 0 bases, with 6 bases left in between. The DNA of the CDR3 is TGTGCCAGCAGCTTTGGGGGCTCTGGGGCCAACGTCCTGACTTTC. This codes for CASSFGGSGANVLTF.